Listed here is a single T cell receptor (beta chain). Its antigen has not been determined. Base qualities were left out, and no much larger clone turns up one base away. The sample is drawn from a study of blood T cell repertoires in COVID-19 (dated by TCRdb to about 2020). Turning to the overall study: Collaborator samples came from the United States, Italy and Spain and covered acute and convalescent phases of COVID-19. The material from the prospective study consisted of cDNA or gDNA derived from T cells, B-cell-depleted T cells, or PBMCs. Deeply sampled blood TCRbeta repertoires from subjects exposed to, actively infected with, or recovered from COVID-19 were included in the dataset. The repertoires were released in a freely available public database meant as a resource for research on the immune response to SARS-CoV-2. The samples were drawn from the first 160 participants of the ongoing ImmuneRACE study and from under 1,500 subjects provided by 6 global collaborators. Nearly every sample came with metadata listing a de-identified subject ID, COVID-19 status, age in years and sex. HLA class I and class II types, where available, came from metadata supplied by the sample provider rather than from assay-based typing.

Overall study outcomes, separate from this receptor: The quantity of clinical and demographic metadata differed by source and by participant and was supplied without curation.

In Seattle, one collaborating source enrolled patients while the infection was active and tracked those patients longitudinally over the course of disease. Each collaborating institution followed its own protocols to collect whole blood in K2EDTA tubes. For TCRbeta analysis, collaborators shipped samples in one of three forms: frozen whole blood, isolated PBMCs, or DNA extracted from either of those sample types. From the germline V gene, CDR1 is MDHEN and CDR2 is SYDVKM. The CDR3, from cysteine to phenylalanine, totals 13 residues. The sequence is cut down to CDR3 DNA, 39 bases in frame from base 1. Between the V and J ends, shortened by 8 bases and 4 bases respectively, the junction contains 11 bases. TCRbeta CDR3 regions were amplified from genomic DNA using the immunoSEQ Assay, a bias-controlled multiplex PCR. In the source study's methods: The number of nucleated cells in each sample was estimated by amplification of reference gene primers within the assay. Sequence reads were collapsed and filtered to measure the absolute abundance of every unique TCRbeta CDR3 rearrangement. For each sample, productive Simpson clonality was calculated as the square root of Simpson's diversity index over productive rearrangements. TCRdb carries this immuneACCESS record with in-frame sequences only. Its versions omit some clonotypes, under half of them owing to an unresolved V gene in the studies checked, with the rest unexplained. V and J calls and clone size are given by that table; D and trimming were obtained from the DNA. The sample table shows approximately 77,000 clones, and roughly 85% are seen once. 9.6% of the sample rests with the top ten.

The TCR sequence derives from a man in his forties or fifties with COVID-19, enrolled during active disease. The specimen was peripheral blood. This chain joins TRBV28 to TRBJ1-4; the D gene is unclear. The CDR3 here reads CASSWALNEKLFF. The nucleotides are TGTGCCAGCTCTTGGGCCCTTAATGAAAAACTGTTTTTT.